This T cell receptor beta chain was recovered during a study of T cells in Graves' hyperthyroidism and ophthalmopathy (dated by TCRdb to about 2019). The study in broad terms: Peripheral blood was sampled at the time of initial diagnosis, prior to any treatment. TCR V-J signatures able to tell the groups apart were searched for in a discovery cohort of some 97 patients, of whom roughly 42 had Graves' ophthalmopathy and roughly 57 had stable Graves' hyperthyroidism. Prospective prediction of ophthalmopathy was tested in an independent validation cohort of approximately 18 hyperthyroidism patients and around 16 patients who later progressed to ophthalmopathy. Following sampling, methimazole starting at 30 mg daily was given to hyperthyroidism patients, and high-dose intravenous methylprednisolone was given to ophthalmopathy patients. The 100 or so discovery patients were randomly split 7:3 into training and test sets. The paper describes TCR Vbeta CDR3 sequencing of 140 or so peripheral blood samples, made up of under 50 ophthalmopathy patients, over 70 hyperthyroidism patients and 17 progressor patients. Thyroid tissue and blood T-cell repertoires from six Graves' hyperthyroidism patients were also compared in the study.

Amplification of TCR beta CDR3 regions was carried out from RNA transcripts. The first round of RT-PCR for the TCR CDR3 was performed with the HTBI primer set and the Qiagen OneStep RT-PCR kit. Libraries were constructed in a second round of multiplex PCR, after which size selection and purification were performed. Libraries were sequenced paired-end with 100 bp reads on an Illumina HiSeq2000. The original methods were these. Raw data were processed with SOAPnuke, discarding reads with adapters, uncalled bases, mean Phred below 15, or no exact constant-primer or identifier match. COPE v1.2.5 was used to merge the high-quality paired reads, and each unique nucleotide sequence was defined as a clonotype. Clonotypes were aligned to IMGT TRBV, TRBD and TRBJ reference segments using MiTCR v1.1. Analysis was restricted to V-J combinations with a frequency above 0.0001, which covered 99% to 99.2% of repertoires. A TCS score was defined as the ratio between F50 (clonal expansion) and ExV (chaos), using BLOSUM62-based TCRdist between CDR3 peptides within each V-J. Welch's t-statistics and random forest reduced roughly 540 V-J features to some 14, which were used in a naive Bayes classifier (R e1071). Starting from the raw public reads, TCRdb applied fastp trimming at Q25, assembled clones with MiXCR and retained in-frame beta chains. For every CDR3 protein sequence, its rows merge into one entry that carries the most common genes and DNA. These V and J calls derive from TCRdb rather than the authors' analysis. For this sample there are over 400,000 distinct CDR3 sequences; about 20% appear just once. Together, the top ten hold less than 65% of the sample.

Reading from cysteine to phenylalanine, the CDR3 counts 14 amino acids. The entry retains the CDR3 DNA only, 42 bases that are in frame from base 1. Sequences LNHDA (CDR1) and SQIVND (CDR2) are obtained from the germline V gene (reference sequence). Trimming removed 6 bases from V and 4 bases from J; the gene matches leave 6 bases unexplained. Turning to this clonotype: Its antigen is not yet known. No base quality information exists; no much larger clone differs at one position.

Ophthalmopathy patients had moderately to severely active disease, with a Clinical Activity Score of 3 or more, a NOSPECS grade of 4 or more, and a disease duration of less than 3 months. Exclusion was applied to patients with uncontrolled infections, other autoimmune diseases, pregnancy or lactation. Clinical symptoms, serum thyroxine and TRAb, thyroid ultrasound, and orbital computed tomography formed the basis for the diagnoses. Ficoll-Paque density gradient centrifugation was used to isolate PBMCs from 8.5 to 10 ml of fresh peripheral blood. Total RNA was extracted with Trizol reagent, and quality was checked on an Agilent 2100 Bioanalyzer. On the study overall, not on this receptor specifically: Most expanded thyroid clonotypes (frequency above 0.001) were also found in blood, which suggests that blood repertoires may mirror thyroid immune responses. Ophthalmopathy was separated from stable hyperthyroidism by a 13 V-J signature model, with approximately 89% sensitivity and about 81% specificity obtained in cross-validation and 80%/75% obtained in testing. Sample size was not statistically predetermined, and investigators were not blinded to group allocation. In validation, the model predicted progression to ophthalmopathy a median of around six months before onset, with approximately 71% sensitivity and almost 75% specificity.

The receptor chain draws on TRBV19 and TRBJ2-7; TRBD2 fits 10 bases in the junction. This receptor was taken from a woman in her sixties or seventies with Graves' ophthalmopathy. The specimen was blood. The CDR3 region reads CASSPGLALYEQYF. The bases read TGTGCCAGTAGCCCGGGACTAGCGCTTTACGAGCAGTACTTC.